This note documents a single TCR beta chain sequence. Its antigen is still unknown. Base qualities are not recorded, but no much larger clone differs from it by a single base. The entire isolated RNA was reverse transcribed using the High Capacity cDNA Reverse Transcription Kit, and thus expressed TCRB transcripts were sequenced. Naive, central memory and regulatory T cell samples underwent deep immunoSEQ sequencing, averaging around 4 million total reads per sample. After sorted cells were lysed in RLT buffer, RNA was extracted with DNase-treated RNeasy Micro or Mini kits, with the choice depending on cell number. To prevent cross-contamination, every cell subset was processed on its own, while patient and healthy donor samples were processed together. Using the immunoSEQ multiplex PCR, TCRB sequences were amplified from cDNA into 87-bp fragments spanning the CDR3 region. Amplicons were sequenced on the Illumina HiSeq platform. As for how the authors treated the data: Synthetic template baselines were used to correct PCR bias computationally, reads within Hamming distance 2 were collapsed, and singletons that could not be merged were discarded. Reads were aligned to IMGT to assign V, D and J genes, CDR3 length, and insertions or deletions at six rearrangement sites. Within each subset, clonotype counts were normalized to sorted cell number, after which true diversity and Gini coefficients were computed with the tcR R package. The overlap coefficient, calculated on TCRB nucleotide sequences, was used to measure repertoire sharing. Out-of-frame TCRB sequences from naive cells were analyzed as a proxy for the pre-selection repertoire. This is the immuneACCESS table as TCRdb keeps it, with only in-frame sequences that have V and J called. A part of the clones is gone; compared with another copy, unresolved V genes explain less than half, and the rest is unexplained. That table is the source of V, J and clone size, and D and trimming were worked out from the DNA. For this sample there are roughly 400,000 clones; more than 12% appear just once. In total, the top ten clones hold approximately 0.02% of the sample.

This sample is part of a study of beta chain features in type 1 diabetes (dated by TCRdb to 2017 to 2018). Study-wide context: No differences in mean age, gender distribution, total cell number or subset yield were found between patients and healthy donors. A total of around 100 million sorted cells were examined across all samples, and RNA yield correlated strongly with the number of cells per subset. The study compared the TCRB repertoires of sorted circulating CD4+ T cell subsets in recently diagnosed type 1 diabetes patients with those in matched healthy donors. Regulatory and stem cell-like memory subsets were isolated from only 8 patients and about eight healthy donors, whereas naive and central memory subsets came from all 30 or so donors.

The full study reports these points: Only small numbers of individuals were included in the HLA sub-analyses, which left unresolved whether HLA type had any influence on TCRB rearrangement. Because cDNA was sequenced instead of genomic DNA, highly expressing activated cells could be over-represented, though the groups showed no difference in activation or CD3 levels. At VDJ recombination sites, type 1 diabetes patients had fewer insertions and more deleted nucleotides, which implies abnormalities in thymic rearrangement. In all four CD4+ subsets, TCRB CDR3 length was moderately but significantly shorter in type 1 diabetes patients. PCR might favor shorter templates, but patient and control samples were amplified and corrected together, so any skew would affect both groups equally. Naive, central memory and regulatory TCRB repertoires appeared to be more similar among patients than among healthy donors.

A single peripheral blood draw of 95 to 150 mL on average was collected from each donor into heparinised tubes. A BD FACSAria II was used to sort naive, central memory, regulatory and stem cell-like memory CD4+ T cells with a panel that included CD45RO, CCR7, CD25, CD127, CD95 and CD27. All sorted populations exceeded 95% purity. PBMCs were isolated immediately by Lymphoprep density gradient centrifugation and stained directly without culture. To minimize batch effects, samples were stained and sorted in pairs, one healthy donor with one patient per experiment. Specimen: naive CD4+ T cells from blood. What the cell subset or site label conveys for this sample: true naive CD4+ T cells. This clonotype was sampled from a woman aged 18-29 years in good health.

The nucleotides are TGTGCCAGCAGCCTGCATAGCGGGAGGGCCTACAATGAGCAGTTCTTC. It translates as CASSLHSGRAYNEQFF. This chain joins TRBV7-2 to TRBJ2-1; 11 nucleotides in the junction match TRBD2. Inclusive of the bounding cysteine and phenylalanine, the CDR3 is 16 residues long. CDR3 DNA is the only sequence kept; it has 48 bases, read in frame from the first base. Clipping removes 5 bases from V and 2 bases from J, with 5 as the unmatched junction base count. Per the germline V gene, SGHTA is the CDR1 and FQGNSA is the CDR2.